A selection of T cell receptor beta chains follows, all from one sample in a study of long-term antiretroviral therapy in people with HIV. The method was immunoSEQ multiplex PCR; TCRdb's version includes in-frame clones alone and lacks a portion of them. The data contain over 25,000 clones, roughly 82% of them seen just once; the ten biggest clones take up roughly 5%. The sample here was unsorted PBMCs, taken 1.1 years before starting antiretroviral therapy. The receptors derive from a woman aged 30 to 39 with HIV. CDR3s include the opening cysteine and the closing phenylalanine or tryptophan. A D gene is named only where the DNA matches it firmly. Clone size is shown for a subset of rows, as once, few, many or a class of expanded clone.

abundance: .
len: 15
j_gene: TRBJ1-1
v_gene: TRBV9
d_gene: TRBD1
CDR3aa: CASSVEGLTGDEAFF
CDR3nt: TGTGCCAGCAGCGTAGAGGGGTTGACAGGGGATGAAGCTTTCTTT

abundance: .
len: 13
j_gene: TRBJ1-1
v_gene: TRBV7-2
d_gene: .
CDR3aa: CASSLGGAREAFF
CDR3nt: TGTGCCAGCAGCTTAGGGGGGGCCCGAGAAGCTTTCTTT

abundance: .
len: 17
j_gene: TRBJ2-6
v_gene: TRBV5-1
d_gene: .
CDR3aa: CASSFQALSSGANVLTF
CDR3nt: TGCGCCAGCAGCTTTCAGGCCCTAAGCTCTGGGGCCAACGTCCTGACTTTC

abundance: .
len: 15
j_gene: TRBJ2-2
v_gene: TRBV2
d_gene: .
CDR3aa: CASSERSSGTGELFF
CDR3nt: TGTGCCAGCAGTGAAAGGTCTAGTGGGACCGGGGAGCTGTTTTTT

abundance: .
len: 15
j_gene: TRBJ1-2
v_gene: TRBV6-1
d_gene: .
CDR3aa: CASSPYIQFNYGYTF
CDR3nt: TGTGCCAGCAGTCCCTATATTCAGTTTAACTATGGCTACACCTTC

abundance: .
len: 15
j_gene: TRBJ2-1
v_gene: TRBV7-2
d_gene: TRBD2
CDR3aa: CASSRSSGGTNEQFF
CDR3nt: TGTGCCAGCAGCCGCTCTAGCGGGGGAACCAATGAGCAGTTCTTC

abundance: .
len: 18
j_gene: TRBJ2-3
v_gene: TRBV7-8
d_gene: TRBD2
CDR3aa: CASSLGTSGGAFADTQYF
CDR3nt: TGTGCCAGCAGCTTAGGGACTAGCGGGGGGGCTTTCGCAGATACGCAGTATTTT

abundance: .
len: 14
j_gene: TRBJ2-1
v_gene: TRBV19
d_gene: .
CDR3aa: CASTKTWRDNEQFF
CDR3nt: TGTGCCAGTACTAAAACATGGCGAGACAATGAGCAGTTCTTC

abundance: .
len: 16
j_gene: TRBJ2-1
v_gene: TRBV19
d_gene: .
CDR3aa: CASSISFWGAGYEQFF
CDR3nt: TGTGCCAGTAGTATAAGTTTCTGGGGAGCTGGCTATGAGCAGTTCTTC

abundance: few
len: 15
j_gene: TRBJ1-1
v_gene: TRBV7-9
d_gene: TRBD1
CDR3aa: CASSLVAGGNTEAFF
CDR3nt: TGTGCCAGCAGCTTAGTGGCAGGGGGGAACACTGAAGCTTTCTTT

abundance: .
len: 12
j_gene: TRBJ2-5
v_gene: TRBV6-5
d_gene: TRBD2
CDR3aa: CASSTLAGGRYF
CDR3nt: TGTGCCAGCAGCACGCTAGCGGGGGGGAGGTACTTC

abundance: .
len: 13
j_gene: TRBJ1-6
v_gene: TRBV11-2
d_gene: .
CDR3aa: CASRLDFNSPLHF
CDR3nt: TGTGCCAGCAGGCTGGACTTTAATTCACCCCTCCACTTT

abundance: .
len: 17
j_gene: TRBJ1-5
v_gene: TRBV2
d_gene: TRBD1
CDR3aa: CASSEASGTGSNQPQHF
CDR3nt: TGTGCCAGCAGTGAAGCGTCGGGGACAGGGAGCAATCAGCCCCAGCATTTT

abundance: .
len: 15
j_gene: TRBJ1-5
v_gene: TRBV5-8
d_gene: .
CDR3aa: CASSLEGQSRQPQHF
CDR3nt: TGTGCCAGCAGCTTGGAGGGTCAGTCGCGTCAGCCCCAGCATTTT

abundance: .
len: 15
j_gene: TRBJ1-5
v_gene: TRBV19
d_gene: TRBD1
CDR3aa: CASSSQGAANQPQHF
CDR3nt: TGTGCCAGTAGTTCCCAGGGGGCGGCTAATCAGCCCCAGCATTTT

abundance: .
len: 17
j_gene: TRBJ2-2
v_gene: TRBV7-9
d_gene: .
CDR3aa: CASSLASYGQHTGELFF
CDR3nt: TGTGCCAGCAGCTTAGCCTCGTATGGACAGCACACCGGGGAGCTGTTTTTT

abundance: .
len: 14
j_gene: TRBJ1-3
v_gene: TRBV6-5
d_gene: .
CDR3aa: CASSPDYSGNTIYF
CDR3nt: TGTGCCAGCAGCCCAGACTACTCTGGAAACACCATATATTTT

abundance: .
len: 11
j_gene: TRBJ2-1
v_gene: TRBV10-2
d_gene: .
CDR3aa: CACTTGNEQFF
CDR3nt: TGCGCCTGCACTACAGGGAATGAGCAGTTCTTC

abundance: .
len: 15
j_gene: TRBJ2-1
v_gene: TRBV6-1
d_gene: .
CDR3aa: CATRSDGRTYNEQFF
CDR3nt: TGTGCCACCCGGAGTGACGGCCGAACGTACAATGAGCAGTTCTTC

abundance: .
len: 13
j_gene: TRBJ1-5
v_gene: TRBV6-6
d_gene: TRBD1
CDR3aa: CASRGTVDQPQHF
CDR3nt: TGTGCCAGCAGGGGGACAGTTGATCAGCCCCAGCATTTT

abundance: .
len: 13
j_gene: TRBJ1-2
v_gene: TRBV18
d_gene: .
CDR3aa: CASSDQGTWGYTF
CDR3nt: TGTGCCAGCTCCGACCAGGGGACGTGGGGCTACACCTTC

abundance: .
len: 14
j_gene: TRBJ1-1
v_gene: TRBV5-4
d_gene: .
CDR3aa: CASSRGTPNTEAFF
CDR3nt: TGTGCCAGCAGCAGAGGGACACCGAACACTGAAGCTTTCTTT

abundance: .
len: 16
j_gene: TRBJ2-2
v_gene: TRBV18
d_gene: TRBD1
CDR3aa: CASSPIGQGSTGELFF
CDR3nt: TGTGCCAGCTCACCCATTGGACAGGGGAGCACCGGGGAGCTGTTTTTT

abundance: few
len: 13
j_gene: TRBJ2-3
v_gene: TRBV7-3
d_gene: .
CDR3aa: CASSLTGTHTQYF
CDR3nt: TGTGCCAGCAGCTTAACAGGGACCCATACGCAGTATTTT

abundance: .
len: 14
j_gene: TRBJ2-3
v_gene: TRBV27
d_gene: .
CDR3aa: CASSLFFGTDTQYF
CDR3nt: TGTGCCAGCAGTTTATTTTTCGGCACAGATACGCAGTATTTT

abundance: .
len: 16
j_gene: TRBJ1-6
v_gene: TRBV27
d_gene: TRBD1
CDR3aa: CASQGQGTSYNSPLHF
CDR3nt: TGTGCCAGCCAAGGACAGGGTACCTCCTATAATTCACCCCTCCACTTT

abundance: .
len: 15
j_gene: TRBJ2-3
v_gene: TRBV5-6
d_gene: .
CDR3aa: CASSPTQGHANTQYF
CDR3nt: TGTGCCAGCAGTCCGACCCAGGGGCACGCGAATACGCAGTATTTT

abundance: .
len: 16
j_gene: TRBJ1-2
v_gene: TRBV5-6
d_gene: TRBD1
CDR3aa: CASSLGGTGGMDGYTF
CDR3nt: TGTGCCAGCAGCTTGGGTGGGACAGGGGGCATGGATGGCTACACCTTC

abundance: few
len: 13
j_gene: TRBJ1-4
v_gene: TRBV19
d_gene: .
CDR3aa: CAIDSYLNEKLFF
CDR3nt: TGTGCCATTGACAGCTACCTTAATGAAAAACTGTTTTTT

abundance: .
len: 15
j_gene: TRBJ2-5
v_gene: TRBV6-1
d_gene: .
CDR3aa: CASSDGWLVSETQYF
CDR3nt: TGTGCCAGCAGTGACGGGTGGTTGGTTTCGGAGACCCAGTACTTC

abundance: .
len: 14
j_gene: TRBJ1-6
v_gene: TRBV7-2
d_gene: TRBD1
CDR3aa: CASSPDRGNSPLHF
CDR3nt: TGTGCCAGCAGCCCGGACAGGGGCAATTCACCCCTCCACTTT

abundance: few
len: 13
j_gene: TRBJ1-1
v_gene: TRBV29-1
d_gene: .
CDR3aa: CSVENNPDTEAFF
CDR3nt: TGCAGCGTAGAGAATAACCCAGACACTGAAGCTTTCTTT

abundance: .
len: 13
j_gene: TRBJ1-1
v_gene: TRBV11-2
d_gene: .
CDR3aa: CASSYGQNTEAFF
CDR3nt: TGTGCCAGCAGCTACGGACAGAACACTGAAGCTTTCTTT

abundance: few
len: 17
j_gene: TRBJ1-2
v_gene: TRBV4-2
d_gene: .
CDR3aa: CASSQMPQGLESYGYTF
CDR3nt: TGTGCCAGCAGCCAAATGCCGCAGGGGCTGGAAAGCTATGGCTACACCTTC

abundance: medium-sized
len: 13
j_gene: TRBJ1-1
v_gene: TRBV19
d_gene: .
CDR3aa: CASFSQWVTEAFF
CDR3nt: TGTGCCAGTTTTTCCCAGTGGGTCACTGAAGCTTTCTTT

abundance: few
len: 11
j_gene: TRBJ1-3
v_gene: TRBV29-1
d_gene: .
CDR3aa: CSANTGNTIYF
CDR3nt: TGCAGCGCTAACACTGGAAACACCATATATTTT